Following are 14 T cell receptor beta chains from one sample sequenced in a study of T cell changes during pregnancy in multiple sclerosis. Clones were sequenced by immunoSEQ multiplex PCR, and TCRdb holds only the in-frame ones, with some missing. The data contain 60,000 to 65,000 clones, around 92% of them singletons. The sequenced sample was peripheral blood, obtained in the first trimester of pregnancy. The receptors stem from a female donor with multiple sclerosis, enrolled in a pregnancy study.

DNA of the CDR3: TGTGCCAGCAGTTTATCCCTCGACTTGTCCTACGAGCAGTACTTC. This gives the protein CASSLSLDLSYEQYF. The chain uses TRBV7-9 and TRBJ2-7; D not certain. Germline CDR1 is SEHNR and CDR2 is FQNEAQ (reference sequence). This CDR3 is built from 15 residues. With 6 bases removed from V and 1 base from J, the gap between germline ends came to 16 bases. The full variable domain, rest sourced from reference TRBV7-9 and TRBJ2-7, is DTGVSQNPRHKITKRGQNVTFRCDPISEHNRLYWYRQTLGQGPEFLTYFQNEAQLEKSRLLSDRFSAERPKGSFSTLEIQRTEQGDSAMYLCASSLSLDLSYEQYFGPGTRLTVT.

This clone was seen once. The V and J genes are TRBV25-1 and TRBJ1-1; 10 bases align to TRBD1. The CDR3 totals 15 residues. V shed 4 bases, J shed 4 bases, and the junction held 6 bases outside the gene matches. Germline-derived CDR1 and CDR2 are MGHDK and SYGVNS. The CDR3: CASSGPGQGTTEAFF. The CDR3 DNA is TGTGCCAGCAGTGGACCGGGACAGGGGACCACTGAAGCTTTCTTT.

V is TRBV6-4 and J is TRBJ2-3, with 9 bases matching TRBD1. V lost 0 bases, J lost 2 bases, and 6 bases stayed unmatched. The CDR3 is made up of 17 amino acids. Germline values: CDR1 MRHNA, CDR2 SNTAGT. The CDR3 reads CASSDSPGTGYTDTQYF. CDR3 coding DNA: TGTGCCAGCAGTGACTCGCCGGGGACAGGGTACACAGATACGCAGTATTTT.

The genes are TRBV7-6 and TRBJ1-4, with 8 bases matching TRBD1. This CDR3 contains 17 residues. After removal of 3 bases from V and 2 bases from J, the junction contained 8 bases not matched to a gene. Germline V gene data show CDR1 as SGHVS and CDR2 as FNYEAQ. CDR3 in amino acids: CASSLEQGGRTNEKLFF. The CDR3 DNA reads TGTGCCAGCAGCTTGGAACAGGGGGGACGTACTAATGAAAAACTGTTTTTT.

V is TRBV5-1 and J is TRBJ2-7, with TRBD1 identical over 9 bases. V shed 4 bases and J 2 bases; nucleotides not matched to a gene: 1. Germline CDR1 is SGHRS and CDR2 is YFSETQ. The CDR3 contains 13 residues. The CDR3 DNA sequence: TGCGCCAGCAGCGGGACAGGGACCTACGAGCAGTACTTC. This encodes CASSGTGTYEQYF.

This chain connects TRBV12-5 to TRBJ2-7; D remains unclear. CDR1 and CDR2 from the germline V gene are LGHNT and FRNRAP. Deletions cut 6 bases from V and 3 bases from J, with 9 bases between. The CDR3 sequence is 12 residues long. In DNA form, the CDR3 reads TGTGCTAGTGGCCGAGATCTCTACGAGCAGTACTTC. Protein product: CASGRDLYEQYF.

J is TRBJ1-2 and V is TRBV30; D remains unclear. V lost 1 base and J lost 5, with 11 bases in between. The length of the CDR3 is 13 residues. Germline-derived CDR1 and CDR2 are GTSNPN and SVGIG (reference sequence). CDR3 nucleotide sequence: TGTGCCTGGAGTGAACAACACCAATATGGCTACACCTTC. As protein: CAWSEQHQYGYTF.

The chain is built from TRBV4-2 and TRBJ2-1, with D perhaps TRBD2 (5 bases). The CDR3 is 14 amino acids. Deletions cut 4 bases from V and 1 base from J, with 8 bases between. CDR1 and CDR2 (germline): LGHNA, YNFKEQ. This CDR3 is CASSRGSSYNEQFF. The DNA of the CDR3 is TGTGCCAGCAGCCGAGGGAGTTCCTACAATGAGCAGTTCTTC.

CDR3 protein: CASSSETGVGEQYF. The CDR3, as DNA: TGTGCCAGCAGTTCGGAGACAGGGGTAGGCGAGCAGTACTTC. The rearrangement uses TRBV27 and TRBJ2-7; 8 bases map to TRBD1. Germline V gene sequence: CDR1 MNHEY, CDR2 SMNVEV (reference sequence). J gave up 6 bases and V 4 bases, and 8 bases lay outside the gene matches. The CDR3 has 14 amino acids.

The chain is built from TRBV6-5 and TRBJ2-7; 7 nucleotides match TRBD2. The CDR3 spans 14 residues. V was clipped by 7 bases and J by 2 bases; unmatched bases: 8. Germline V gene lookup returns CDR1 MNHEY and CDR2 SVGAGI. The CDR3, as DNA: TGTGCCAGCATGGCGGGAGTTTTCCCCTACGAGCAGTACTTC. Its protein product is CASMAGVFPYEQYF.

The V and J genes are TRBV18 and TRBJ1-2, with 7 bases aligning to TRBD1. This CDR3 contains 15 residues. Germline values: CDR1 KGHSH, CDR2 LQKENI. Trimming removed 6 bases from V and 3 bases from J; junction bases left unmatched: 10. CDR3 DNA: TGTGCCAGCTCTCTACAGGGGATCTCTGACTATGGCTACACCTTC. Amino acids: CASSLQGISDYGYTF.

The V call is TRBV6-1, the J call TRBJ1-1; possibly TRBD1 for D (5 bases). This CDR3 is 15 amino acids long. Germline CDR1 MNHNS, CDR2 SASEGT. V lost 6 bases, J lost 4 bases, and 18 bases lay in between. The CDR3 loop is CASSQDPTGGTEAFF. CDR3 DNA: TGTGCCAGCAGCCAAGATCCTACGGGGGGCACTGAAGCTTTCTTT.

The chain has TRBV28 and TRBJ2-4; tentatively, D is TRBD1 (7 bases). V gave up 5 bases and J gave up 4 bases, with 15 bases separating them. The CDR3 sequence is 15 residues long. The germline V gene encodes CDR1 MDHEN and CDR2 SYDVKM. DNA for the CDR3: TGTGCCAGCAGTACCGAGACAGGGAGGAAAAACATTCAGTACTTC. This sequence encodes CASSTETGRKNIQYF.

The chain uses TRBV10-3 and TRBJ2-7; 8 nucleotides match TRBD1. This CDR3 region has 14 residues. Germline values: CDR1 ENHRY, CDR2 SYGVKD. The V gene end was trimmed by 7 bases and the J gene end by 2 bases; junction bases not matched to a gene: 7. The DNA for the CDR3 is TGTGCCATCACCAAATCACAGGGGGCCTACGAGCAGTACTTC. Translating it yields CAITKSQGAYEQYF.